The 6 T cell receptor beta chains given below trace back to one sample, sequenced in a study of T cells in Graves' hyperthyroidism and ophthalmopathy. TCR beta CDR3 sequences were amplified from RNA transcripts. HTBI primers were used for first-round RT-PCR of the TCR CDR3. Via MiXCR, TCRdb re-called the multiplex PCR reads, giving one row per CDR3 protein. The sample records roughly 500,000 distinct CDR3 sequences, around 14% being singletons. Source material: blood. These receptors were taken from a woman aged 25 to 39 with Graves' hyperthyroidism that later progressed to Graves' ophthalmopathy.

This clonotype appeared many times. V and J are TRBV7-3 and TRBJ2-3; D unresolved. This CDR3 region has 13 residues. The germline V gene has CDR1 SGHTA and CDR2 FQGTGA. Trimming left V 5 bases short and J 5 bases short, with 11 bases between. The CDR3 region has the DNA TGTGCCAGCAGCGCCTCCAGCGAAGATACGCAGTATTTT. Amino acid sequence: CASSASSEDTQYF.

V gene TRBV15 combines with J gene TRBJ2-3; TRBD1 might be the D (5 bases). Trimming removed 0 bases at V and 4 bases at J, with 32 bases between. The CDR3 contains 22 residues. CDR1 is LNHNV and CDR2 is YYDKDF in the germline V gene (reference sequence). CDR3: CATSRDPYWAGLTPEIADTQYF. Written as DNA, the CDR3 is TGTGCCACCAGCAGAGATCCATATTGGGCAGGGCTCACCCCAGAAATCGCAGATACGCAGTATTTT.

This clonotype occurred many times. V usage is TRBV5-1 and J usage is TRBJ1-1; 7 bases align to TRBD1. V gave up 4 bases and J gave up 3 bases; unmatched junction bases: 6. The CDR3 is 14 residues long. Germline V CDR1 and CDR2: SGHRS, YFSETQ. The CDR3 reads CASSPGQGDTEAFF. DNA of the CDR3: TGCGCCAGCAGCCCCGGGCAGGGGGACACTGAAGCTTTCTTT. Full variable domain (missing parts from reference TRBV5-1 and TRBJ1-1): KAGVTQTPRYLIKTRGQQVTLSCSPISGHRSVSWYQQTPGQGLQFLFEYFSETQRNKGNFPGRFSGRQFSNSRSEMNVSTLELGDSALYLCASSPGQGDTEAFFGQGTRLTVV.

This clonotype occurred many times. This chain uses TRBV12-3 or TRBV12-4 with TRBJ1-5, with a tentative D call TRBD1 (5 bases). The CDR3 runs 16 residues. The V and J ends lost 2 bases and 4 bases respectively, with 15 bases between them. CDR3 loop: CASSLSPTRGNQPQHF. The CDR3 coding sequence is TGTGCCAGCAGTTTAAGCCCAACTAGGGGAAATCAGCCCCAGCATTTT.

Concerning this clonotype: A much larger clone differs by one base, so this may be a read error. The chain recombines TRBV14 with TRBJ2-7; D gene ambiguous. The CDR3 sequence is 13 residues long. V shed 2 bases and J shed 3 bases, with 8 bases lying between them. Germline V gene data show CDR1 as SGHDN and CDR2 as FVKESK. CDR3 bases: TGTGCCAGCAGCCAATTTCCAGGCTACGAGCAGTACTTC. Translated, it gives CASSQFPGYEQYF.

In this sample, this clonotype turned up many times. Here the CDR3 DNA reads TGCAGCGTCCTCAGGGAGGGCGAGCAGTACTTC. Its translation: CSVLREGEQYF. J is TRBJ2-7 and V is TRBV29-1, with TRBD2 matching over 7 bases. V lost 6 bases and J lost 6; bases outside the gene matches: 5. CDR1 and CDR2 from the germline V gene are SQVTM and ANQGSEA. The CDR3 has 11 residues.